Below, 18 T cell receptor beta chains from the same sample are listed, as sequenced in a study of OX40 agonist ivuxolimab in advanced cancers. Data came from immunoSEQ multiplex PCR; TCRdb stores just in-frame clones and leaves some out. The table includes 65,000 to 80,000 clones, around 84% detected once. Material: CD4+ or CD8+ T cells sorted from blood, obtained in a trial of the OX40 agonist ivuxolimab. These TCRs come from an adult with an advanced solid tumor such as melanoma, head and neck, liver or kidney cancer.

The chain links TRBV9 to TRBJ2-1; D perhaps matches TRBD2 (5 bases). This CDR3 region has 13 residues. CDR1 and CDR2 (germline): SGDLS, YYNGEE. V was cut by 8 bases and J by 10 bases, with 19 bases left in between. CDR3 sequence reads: CASRNGPEGEQFF. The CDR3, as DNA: TGTGCCAGTAGAAACGGCCCCGAGGGAGAGCAGTTCTTC.

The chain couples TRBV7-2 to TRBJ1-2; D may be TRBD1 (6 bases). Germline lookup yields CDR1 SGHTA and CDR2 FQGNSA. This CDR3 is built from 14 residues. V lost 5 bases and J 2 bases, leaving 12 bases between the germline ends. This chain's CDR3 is CASSPRGENYGYTF. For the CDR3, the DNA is TGTGCCAGCAGCCCTAGGGGGGAGAACTATGGCTACACCTTC.

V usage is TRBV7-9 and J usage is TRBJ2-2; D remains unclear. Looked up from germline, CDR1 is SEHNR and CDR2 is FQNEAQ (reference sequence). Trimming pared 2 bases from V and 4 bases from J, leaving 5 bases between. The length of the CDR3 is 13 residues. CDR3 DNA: TGTGCCAGCAGCTTAATAGGCACCGGGGAGCTGTTTTTT. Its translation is CASSLIGTGELFF.

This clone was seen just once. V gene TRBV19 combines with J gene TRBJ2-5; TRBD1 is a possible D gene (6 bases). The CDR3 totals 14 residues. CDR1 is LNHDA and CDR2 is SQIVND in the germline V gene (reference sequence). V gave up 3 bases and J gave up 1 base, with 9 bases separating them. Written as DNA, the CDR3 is TGTGCCAGTAGTATGGAGGACAGCCAAGAGACCCAGTACTTC. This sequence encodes CASSMEDSQETQYF.

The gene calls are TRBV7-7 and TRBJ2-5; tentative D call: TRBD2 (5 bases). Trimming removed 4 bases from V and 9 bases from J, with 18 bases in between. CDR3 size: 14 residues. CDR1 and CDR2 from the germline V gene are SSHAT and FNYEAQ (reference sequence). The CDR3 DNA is TGTGCCAGCAGCTCCCTAGAGGGCCTAGTCCCCCAGTACTTC. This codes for CASSSLEGLVPQYF.

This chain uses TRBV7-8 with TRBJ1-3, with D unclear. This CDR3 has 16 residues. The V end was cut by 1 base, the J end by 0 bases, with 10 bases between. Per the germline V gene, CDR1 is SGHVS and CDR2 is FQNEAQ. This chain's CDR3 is CASSLVGPSSGNTIYF. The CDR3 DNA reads TGTGCCAGCAGCTTAGTAGGTCCAAGCTCTGGAAACACCATATATTTT.

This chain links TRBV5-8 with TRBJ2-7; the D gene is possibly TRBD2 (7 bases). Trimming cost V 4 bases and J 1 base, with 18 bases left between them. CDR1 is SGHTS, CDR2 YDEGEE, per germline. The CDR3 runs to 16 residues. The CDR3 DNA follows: TGTGCCAGCAGCGGAAAGGGGGGGGATAGGTCCTACGAGCAGTACTTC. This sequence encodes CASSGKGGDRSYEQYF. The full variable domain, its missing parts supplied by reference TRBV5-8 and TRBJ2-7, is EAGVTQSPTHLIKTRGQQATLRCSPISGHTSVYWYQQALGLGLQFLLWYDEGEERNRGNFPPRFSGRQFPNYSSELNVNALELEDSALYLCASSGKGGDRSYEQYFGPGTRLTVT.

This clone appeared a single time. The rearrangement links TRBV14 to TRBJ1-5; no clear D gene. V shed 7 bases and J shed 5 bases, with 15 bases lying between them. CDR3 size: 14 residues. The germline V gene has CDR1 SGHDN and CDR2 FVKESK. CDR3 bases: TGTGCCAGCATAGGCCGGGTCCTACATCAGCCCCAGCATTTT. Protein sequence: CASIGRVLHQPQHF.

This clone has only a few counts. DNA for the CDR3: TGCGCCAGCTCTAGAGGCTCTGGAAACACCATATATTTT. Protein product: CASSRGSGNTIYF. J is TRBJ1-3 and V is TRBV5-1; D ambiguous. CDR3 length: 13 amino acids. From germline, CDR1 is SGHRS and CDR2 YFSETQ. Trimming shortened V by 7 bases and J by 0 bases, and 8 bases separated the two germline ends.

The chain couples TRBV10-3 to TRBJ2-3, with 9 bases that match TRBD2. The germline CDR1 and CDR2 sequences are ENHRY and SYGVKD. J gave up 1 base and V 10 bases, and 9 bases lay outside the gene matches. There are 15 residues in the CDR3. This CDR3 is CATEQAGGRTDTQYF. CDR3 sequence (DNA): TGTGCCACCGAACAAGCGGGAGGACGCACAGATACGCAGTATTTT.

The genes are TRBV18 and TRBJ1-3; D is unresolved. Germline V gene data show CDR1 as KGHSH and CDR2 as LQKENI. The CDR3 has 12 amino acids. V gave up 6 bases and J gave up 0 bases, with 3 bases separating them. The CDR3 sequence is CASSPSGNTIYF. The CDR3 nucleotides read TGTGCCAGCTCGCCCTCTGGAAACACCATATATTTT.

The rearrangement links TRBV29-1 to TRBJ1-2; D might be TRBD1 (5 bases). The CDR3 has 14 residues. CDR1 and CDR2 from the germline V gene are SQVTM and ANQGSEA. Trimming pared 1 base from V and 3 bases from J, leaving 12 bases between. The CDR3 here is CSVEARDNDYGYTF. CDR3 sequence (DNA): TGCAGCGTTGAAGCCAGGGATAATGACTATGGCTACACCTTC.

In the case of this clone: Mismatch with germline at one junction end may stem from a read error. Here the CDR3 reads CASSLGTGYPANF. The CDR3 DNA sequence: TGTGCCAGCAGCTTAGGAACGGGTTACCCGGCGAACTTT. This chain joins TRBV11-2 and TRBJ1-1; no reliable D call. The CDR3 length is 13 residues. Germline V gene data show CDR1 as SGHAT and CDR2 as FQNNGV.

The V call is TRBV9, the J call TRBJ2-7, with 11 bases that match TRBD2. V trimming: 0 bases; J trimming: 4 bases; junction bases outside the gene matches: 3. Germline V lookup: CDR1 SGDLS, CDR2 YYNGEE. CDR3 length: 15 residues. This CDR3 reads CASSVAGTSGYEQYF. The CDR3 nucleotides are TGTGCCAGCAGCGTAGCGGGGACTAGCGGTTACGAGCAGTACTTC.

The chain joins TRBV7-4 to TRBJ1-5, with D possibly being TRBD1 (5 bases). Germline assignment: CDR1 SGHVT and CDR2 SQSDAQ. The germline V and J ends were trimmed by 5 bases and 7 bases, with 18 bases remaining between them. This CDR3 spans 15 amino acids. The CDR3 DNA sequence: TGTGCCAGCAGCCCAAATGACAGAAGGCGGCAGCCCCAGCATTTT. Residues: CASSPNDRRRQPQHF.

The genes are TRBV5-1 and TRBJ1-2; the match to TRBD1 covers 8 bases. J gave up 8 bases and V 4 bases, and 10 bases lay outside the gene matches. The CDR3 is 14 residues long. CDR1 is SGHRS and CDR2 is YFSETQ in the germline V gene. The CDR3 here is CASSPPLTGEGYTF. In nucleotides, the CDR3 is TGCGCCAGCAGCCCACCGCTGACAGGGGAAGGCTACACCTTC.

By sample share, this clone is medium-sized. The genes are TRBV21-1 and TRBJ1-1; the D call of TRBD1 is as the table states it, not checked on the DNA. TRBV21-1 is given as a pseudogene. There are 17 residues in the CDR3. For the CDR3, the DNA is TGTGCCAGCAGCGCCGACAGCTCCCAAGCCTTGAACACTGAAGCTTTCTTT. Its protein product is CASSADSSQALNTEAFF.

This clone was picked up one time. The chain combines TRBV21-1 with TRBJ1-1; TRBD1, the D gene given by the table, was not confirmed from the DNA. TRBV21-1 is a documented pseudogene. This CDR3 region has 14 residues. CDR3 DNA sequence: TGTGCCAGCAGCAAAGGGGGCAGGGATGGTGAAGCTTTCTTT. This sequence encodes CASSKGGRDGEAFF.